This T cell receptor (beta chain) comes out of a study of CD8+ T cells in alopecia areata. Study at large: Treated patients were given 5 to 10 mg oral tofacitinib twice daily. Study-level results: Many expanded lesional clones remained in scalp and blood on tofacitinib. Mouse data revealed clearer TCR sharing than patient data did, a gap possibly tied to HLA.

V dropped 7 bases and J dropped 8; count of bases not matched to a gene: 9. Germline V lookup: CDR1 SQVTM, CDR2 ANQGSEA. The CDR3 sequence is 13 residues long. Treatment specified: oral pan-JAK inhibitor, 5-10 mg twice daily. A remark on this clone: Its antigen is as yet unknown.

TCR sequencing used cDNA made by reverse transcription of extracted RNA. Method: immunoSEQ multiplex PCR; TCRdb's copy keeps in-frame clones and lacks some. The sample yields about 300,000 clones, 55% to 70% seen once. The clonotype comes from a human donor with alopecia areata. The source material was CD4+ T cells sorted from blood, sampled at week 24, from a patient treated with tofacitinib. The chain recombines TRBV29-1 with TRBJ1-4; 8 bases line up with TRBD1. For the CDR3, the DNA is TGCAGCGCAGCGGACAGGGAAGCCGAAAAACTGTTTTTT. It codes for CSAADREAEKLFF.